This TCR beta chain was captured in a study of shared clonotypes between healthy human individuals. Study-wide context: Used for every donor were three CD4 naive, three CD4 memory, two CD8 naive and one CD8 memory plate.

Worth noting for this clone: Its antigen is not identified. This probably arose from a read error, given a far larger clone one base away. Other DNA sequences in this sample translate to the same CDR3.

Those who donated, Caucasian adults without exception, all lived in Nashville, Tennessee. Study-level findings and limits: Estimated richness was generally greater in naive than memory subsets. Few donors restricted represented genetic and exposure-history diversity.

Clones were sequenced by immunoSEQ multiplex PCR, and TCRdb holds only the in-frame ones, with some missing. The table lists over a million clones, about three quarters of them singletons, with about 1.5% in the top ten. The sequencing input was memory CD4+ T cells sorted from blood. Subset reported: CD45RA-negative fraction. The receptor was isolated from a man aged 18 to 30 in good health.

The CDR3: CASSTANTEAFF. CDR3 nucleotides: TGCGCCAGCAGTACGGCGAACACTGAGGCTTTCTTT. The chain couples TRBV5-1 to TRBJ1-1; D not resolved. The germline gives CDR1 SGHRS, CDR2 YFSETQ. This CDR3 is built from 12 residues.